These T cell receptor beta chains were read from a single sample in a study of early stage breast cancer tumors. Repertoires were generated with immunoSEQ multiplex PCR, while TCRdb's copy carries only in-frame clones and drops some. The table records 60,000 to 75,000 clones, approximately 84% of them present only once. The sequencing input was blood. These receptors came from a person aged 40-50 years with breast cancer. The CDR3 runs from the conserved cysteine through the conserved F or W. Fields, in order: J gene, D gene, clone size, V gene, CDR3 protein, CDR3 DNA. The D gene is left open where the match is weak. Clone sizes are given selectively: once, few, many, or a class where the clone is expanded.

TRBJ1-5 | . | few | TRBV6-1 | CASREGSYQPQHF | TGTGCCAGCAGAGAAGGGAGTTATCAGCCCCAGCATTTT
TRBJ1-5 | . | . | TRBV30 | CAWSPRGSNQPQHF | TGTGCCTGGAGTCCGAGGGGGAGCAATCAGCCCCAGCATTTT
TRBJ2-7 | . | . | TRBV19 | CASSIGVSSSYEQYF | TGTGCCAGTAGTATTGGCGTATCGAGCTCCTACGAGCAGTACTTC
TRBJ2-7 | TRBD2 | . | TRBV7-9 | CASSPPGGRAYEQYF | TGTGCCAGCAGCCCTCCTGGCGGGAGGGCCTACGAGCAGTACTTC
TRBJ2-1 | . | . | TRBV7-9 | CASSLEPPSYNEQFF | TGTGCCAGCAGCTTAGAGCCTCCCTCCTACAATGAGCAGTTCTTC
TRBJ2-1 | . | . | TRBV27 | CASSRVAEISYNEQFF | TGTGCCAGCAGCCGAGTAGCGGAAATCTCCTACAATGAGCAGTTCTTC
TRBJ1-4 | TRBD1 | . | TRBV15 | CATSRGDSGEKLFF | TGTGCCACCAGCAGAGGGGACAGTGGGGAAAAACTGTTTTTT
TRBJ1-5 | . | . | TRBV7-2 | CASSSSGQPQHF | TGTGCCAGCAGCTCCAGCGGTCAGCCCCAGCATTTT
TRBJ1-1 | . | . | TRBV11-2 | CAVSGGGGTEAFF | TGTGCCGTAAGCGGGGGCGGAGGCACTGAAGCTTTCTTT
TRBJ2-3 | . | once | TRBV11-1 | CASSLLAESTDTQYF | TGTGCCAGCAGCCTCTTAGCCGAGAGCACAGATACGCAGTATTTT
TRBJ2-6 | . | . | TRBV30 | CAWSVGLNSGANVLTF | TGTGCCTGGAGTGTTGGCCTGAACTCTGGGGCCAACGTCCTGACTTTC
TRBJ2-5 | . | once | TRBV5-1 | CASRPDVGTQYF | TGCGCCAGCAGGCCTGACGTAGGGACCCAGTACTTC
TRBJ1-5 | . | . | TRBV28 | CASSLIQGSNQPQHF | TGTGCCAGCAGTTTAATCCAGGGGAGCAATCAGCCCCAGCATTTT
TRBJ1-2 | TRBD1 | . | TRBV5-4 | CASTLQRGQGAFGYTF | TGTGCCAGCACTCTCCAAAGGGGACAGGGGGCATTTGGCTACACCTTC
TRBJ2-2 | . | . | TRBV18 | CASSPPSTGELFF | TGTGCCAGCTCACCACCGAGCACCGGGGAGCTGTTTTTT
TRBJ2-4 | . | few | TRBV2 | CASRHGLLTGRKNIQYF | TGTGCCAGCAGGCATGGTCTCCTTACGGGCCGGAAAAACATTCAGTACTTC
TRBJ2-1 | TRBD2 | . | TRBV5-4 | CASSLLAGGYNEQFF | TGTGCCAGCAGCTTATTAGCGGGAGGTTACAATGAGCAGTTCTTC
TRBJ2-7 | TRBD1 | . | TRBV6-5 | CASSPTGGAVYEQYF | TGTGCCAGCAGTCCAACAGGGGGCGCCGTCTACGAGCAGTACTTC
TRBJ2-7 | . | . | TRBV28 | CASSLRREQYF | TGTGCCAGCAGTCTTAGACGGGAGCAGTACTTC
TRBJ2-1 | TRBD2 | . | TRBV27 | CASSPGTSHNEQFF | TGTGCCAGCAGCCCCGGGACTAGCCACAATGAGCAGTTCTTC
TRBJ2-5 | TRBD2 | . | TRBV7-9 | CASSLLKSGRLETQYF | TGTGCCAGCAGCTTACTGAAAAGCGGGAGGTTGGAGACCCAGTACTTC
TRBJ2-5 | . | few | TRBV7-2 | CASSLFLAGETQYF | TGTGCCAGCAGCCTTTTTCTAGCTGGGGAGACCCAGTACTTC
TRBJ2-1 | TRBD2 | . | TRBV11-1 | CASSWSSGDNEQFF | TGTGCCAGCAGCTGGTCTAGCGGGGACAATGAGCAGTTCTTC
TRBJ1-1 | . | . | TRBV5-8 | CASSTTGEAFF | TGTGCCAGCAGCACGACAGGTGAAGCTTTCTTT
TRBJ2-2 | . | . | TRBV7-8 | CASSLVLGTGELFF | TGTGCCAGCAGCTTAGTACTAGGAACCGGGGAGCTGTTTTTT
TRBJ2-7 | TRBD2 | . | TRBV10-1 | CASSEASGPYEQYF | TGCGCCAGCAGTGAGGCTAGCGGGCCGTACGAGCAGTACTTC
TRBJ2-5 | TRBD2 | . | TRBV5-1 | CASSGLAGETQYF | TGCGCCAGCAGCGGACTAGCGGGAGAGACCCAGTACTTC
TRBJ1-1 | . | few | TRBV30 | CAWKVSGYTEAFF | TGTGCCTGGAAGGTCTCCGGATACACTGAAGCTTTCTTT
TRBJ1-2 | TRBD1 | few | TRBV27 | CASSTRIQGAHYGYTF | TGTGCCAGCAGTACAAGAATTCAGGGGGCGCACTATGGCTACACCTTC
TRBJ1-4 | TRBD1 | . | TRBV29-1 | CSETGLSEKLFF | TGCAGCGAGACAGGGCTCAGTGAAAAACTGTTTTTT